This entry lists 12 T cell receptor beta chains sequenced from one sample in a study of OX40 agonist ivuxolimab in advanced cancers. The assay was immunoSEQ multiplex PCR, and TCRdb's table has in-frame clones only and misses some. The data contain approximately 23,000 clones, approximately 70% of them singletons. The sequences come from CD4+ or CD8+ T cells sorted from blood, collected in a trial of the OX40 agonist ivuxolimab. Receptor source: an adult with an advanced solid tumor such as melanoma, head and neck, liver or kidney cancer.

V and J are TRBV9 and TRBJ1-3; D unclear. There are 15 residues in the CDR3. Trimming shortened V by 4 bases and J by 0 bases, and 11 bases separated the two germline ends. The V gene's germline CDR1 is SGDLS and CDR2 YYNGEE. The CDR3 spells CASSRAISSGNTIYF. DNA of the CDR3: TGTGCCAGCAGCCGGGCCATCAGCTCTGGAAACACCATATATTTT. Looking up the rest from reference TRBV9 and TRBJ1-3 gives the full variable domain: DSGVTQTPKHLITATGQRVTLRCSPRSGDLSVYWYQQSLDQGLQFLIQYYNGEERAKGNILERFSAQQFPDLHSELNLSSLELGDSALYFCASSRAISSGNTIYFGEGSWLTVV.

The chain has TRBV7-9 and TRBJ1-1; D unclear. V lost 5 bases and J lost 6, with 19 bases in between. CDR1 SEHNR and CDR2 FQNEAQ come from the germline V gene (reference sequence). CDR3 length: 15 residues. CDR3 loop: CASSLSAYLKSEAFF. Written as DNA, the CDR3 is TGTGCCAGCAGCCTTTCGGCGTACCTGAAGTCTGAAGCTTTCTTT.

This clone has at least ten counts. This sequence joins TRBV7-9 and TRBJ2-5; D is possibly TRBD1 or TRBD2 (7 bases each). V was cut by 2 bases and J by 5 bases, with 15 bases left in between. Germline lookup yields CDR1 SEHNR and CDR2 FQNEAQ (reference sequence). This CDR3 contains 15 residues. CDR3 sequence: CASSLFQGGQETQYF. The CDR3 DNA sequence: TGTGCCAGCAGCTTATTCCAGGGGGGGCAGGAGACCCAGTACTTC.

The V gene is TRBV27, the J gene TRBJ2-1; no clear D gene. V lost 7 bases to trimming and J lost 4 bases, with 5 bases between them. From germline, CDR1 is MNHEY and CDR2 SMNVEV (reference sequence). The CDR3 extends over 11 amino acids. As DNA, the CDR3 is TGTGCCAGCACCTCTTACAATGAGCAGTTCTTC. This codes for CASTSYNEQFF.

This clone came up once. The V and J genes are TRBV4-2 and TRBJ1-6, with D maybe TRBD1 (6 bases). With 3 bases removed from V and 6 bases from J, the gap between germline ends came to 21 bases. This CDR3 has 18 amino acids. CDR1 is LGHNA and CDR2 is YNFKEQ in the germline V gene. CDR3 nucleotides: TGTGCCAGCAGCCAGAAGCTGGCGGGTCAGGACAGTAATTCACCCCTCCACTTT. It encodes CASSQKLAGQDSNSPLHF.

J is TRBJ2-3 and V is TRBV9; 8 nucleotides line up with TRBD1. Germline trimming cut 1 base from V and 0 bases from J; bases unmatched to any gene: 1. The CDR3 consists of 15 residues. The germline CDR1 and CDR2 sequences are SGDLS and YYNGEE. CDR3 in DNA: TGTGCCAGCAGCGTACAGGGGGCAAGCACAGATACGCAGTATTTT. This codes for CASSVQGASTDTQYF.

The chain joins TRBV5-4 to TRBJ2-7; 7 bases map to TRBD1. Germline CDR1 reads SGHNT; CDR2 reads YYREEE (reference sequence). Trimming took 4 bases from V and 11 from J; bases not matched to a gene: 15. The CDR3 totals 14 residues. The DNA of the CDR3 is TGTGCCAGCAGCCTTGCCGGACAGGCCGGTCCTAAGTACTTC. Amino acids: CASSLAGQAGPKYF. The variable domain in full, completed from reference TRBV5-4 and TRBJ2-7, reads ETGVTQSPTHLIKTRGQQVTLRCSSQSGHNTVSWYQQALGQGPQFIFQYYREEENGRGNFPPRFSGLQFPNYSSELNVNALELDDSALYLCASSLAGQAGPKYFGPGTRLTVT.

This clone was detected only a few times. The chain is built from TRBV7-9 and TRBJ1-2; no firm D call. Per germline, CDR1 SEHNR and CDR2 FQNEAQ (reference sequence). Trimming left V 1 base short and J 5 bases short, with 8 bases between. This CDR3 has 13 residues. The CDR3 spells CASSLGGGYGYTF. In DNA, the CDR3 is TGTGCCAGCAGCTTAGGGGGTGGATATGGCTACACCTTC.

The V call is TRBV5-6, the J call TRBJ2-1; 7 bases agree with TRBD1. This CDR3 contains 13 residues. The ends lost 4 bases at V and 8 bases at J; junction bases unmatched: 6. The V gene's germline CDR1 is SGHDT and CDR2 YYEEEE. In DNA form, the CDR3 reads TGTGCCAGCAGCAGGGACAGTCGGCATGAGCAGTTCTTC. Protein: CASSRDSRHEQFF.

This clone was observed a few times. The chain recombines TRBV7-8 with TRBJ1-1, with D perhaps TRBD1 (5 bases). Trimming shortened V by 5 bases and J by 10 bases, and 20 bases separated the two germline ends. Germline CDR1 is SGHVS and CDR2 is FQNEAQ. CDR3 length: 14 residues. This CDR3 is CASSEPGDPGGAFF. In DNA form, the CDR3 reads TGTGCCAGCAGCGAACCCGGGGACCCAGGAGGAGCTTTCTTT.

The chain carries TRBV27 and TRBJ1-1; D is perhaps TRBD1 (6 bases). The CDR3 runs 13 residues. V was trimmed by 4 bases and J by 1 base, leaving 7 bases between them. Looked up from germline, CDR1 is MNHEY and CDR2 is SMNVEV (reference sequence). The CDR3 DNA follows: TGTGCCAGCAGTTGGACAGAGAACACTGAAGCTTTCTTT. This encodes CASSWTENTEAFF.

The genes are TRBV7-2 and TRBJ2-7; D not resolved. Germline V gene lookup returns CDR1 SGHTA and CDR2 FQGNSA. V lost 2 bases and J lost 4, with 15 bases in between. The CDR3 is made up of 15 amino acids. The CDR3 here is CASSLLNSPRYEQYF. The CDR3 DNA reads TGTGCCAGCAGCTTATTAAACAGCCCAAGGTACGAGCAGTACTTC.